One T cell receptor beta chain is described in this entry. Only one count was recorded for this clone. No much larger clonotype is one base removed from it; base qualities were not supplied. Single-read evidence is weak. The sample is drawn from a study of blood T cell repertoires in acute mononucleosis (dated by TCRdb to 2018 to 2020). Regarding the research as a whole: Acute-phase samples were taken within 2 weeks of symptom onset, representing the primary response. A mean blood EBV load of 3.8 log10 genome copies per million B cells was observed during acute infection, and a mean blood EBV load of roughly 2.7 was observed at convalescence. During acute infection, mean YVL-BR-specific and GLC-BM-specific cells made up about 2.1% and 1.1% of blood CD8 T cells.

For TCR profiling, total RNA from at least 8,000 sorted tetramer+ CD8 T cells was reverse transcribed into cDNA. CDR3 regions were amplified by PCR with primers annealing to V and J regions, adding unique molecular identifiers to track templates. TCRalpha and TCRbeta chains were profiled using the immunoSEQ platform, including its sequencing and error-correction standards. From the authors' description of their analysis: Clonal copy numbers were corrected for sequencing and PCR errors, and CDR3s were defined per IMGT conventions. Analysis was restricted to productive rearrangements and was performed with immunoSEQ Analyzer versions 2.0 and 3.0, and gene-pairing frequencies were further processed in Microsoft Excel. Circos plots were used to visualize V-J pairings, and MEME plus a custom motifSearch program were used to find CDR3 motifs. The OLGA algorithm was used to calculate the probability of generation of TCR sequences. A clonotype seen at both visits was called persistent, a clonotype seen only at the acute visit was called nonpersistent, and a clonotype seen only at convalescence was called de novo. Any amino acid clonotype used by more than one donor was defined as a public TCR. TCRdb stores this immuneACCESS table with in-frame sequences only. Part of the clones is absent; in the studies checked, under half of the shortfall reflects unresolved V genes, and no reason is known for the rest. The V and J calls and clone size are taken from that table; D and trimming were inferred from the DNA. This sample gives roughly 2,300 clones in total; about 65% of them show up just once. The top ten clonotypes cover about 51% of the sample.

CDR3 length: 16 amino acids, cysteine to phenylalanine. The entry retains the CDR3 DNA only, 48 bases that are in frame from base 1. CDR1 and CDR2 are drawn from the germline V gene: MNHGY, SVAAGI. V loses 3 bases, J loses 2 bases, and the germline ends lie 17 bases apart. Beyond this particular receptor, the publication reports: With only a few donors in the cohort, group averages were based on very few individuals. Persistence into convalescence was observed for only approximately 9.5% of unique acute clonotypes, yet most of the response was made up by these persisting clonotypes, and the remaining acute clonotypes were seemingly replaced by new diverse de novo clonotypes. Because only a fraction of each donor's blood was analyzed, sampling error might partly account for the low clonotype overlap between the acute and convalescent samples. Both chains appeared to be involved in GLC-BM selection, with public TCRbeta motifs on BV14-BJ2 and BV20-BJ1 together with a TCRalpha motif on AV5-AJ31.

The sample's time point label, in plain terms: acute infectious mononucleosis, at clinical presentation within 2 weeks of symptom onset (visit 1). CD8 T cell responses to two immunodominant EBV epitopes, BRLF1 109 (YVL-BR) and BMLF1 280 (GLC-BM), were tracked in the study over primary infection. A positive serum heterophile antibody test together with EBV viral capsid antigen-specific IgM pointed to primary EBV infection. Magnetic positive selection (MACS) was first used to enrich total CD8 T cells from PBMCs. A FACSAria III was used to sort live CD3+ CD8+ tetramer+ cells to over 85% purity. Cell sorting used a PE-conjugated tetramer carrying the BMLF1 280-288 peptide. At both acute infection and convalescence, EBV epitope-specific CD8 T cells were tetramer-sorted, and the TCR repertoires of those cells were deep-sequenced directly ex vivo. A few people aged roughly 18 to 30 with clinical acute infectious mononucleosis and laboratory evidence of primary EBV infection were used as donors. Heparinized peripheral blood was drawn at clinical presentation with mononucleosis symptoms and was drawn again about 6 months later. PBMCs were isolated by Ficoll-Paque density gradient centrifugation.

Recombination joined TRBV6-9 with TRBJ2-7, with the D call tentatively TRBD1 or TRBD2, each fitting 5 bases. This specimen was EBV GLC epitope tetramer+ CD8+ T cells sorted from PBMCs, taken during acute infectious mononucleosis. The cell subset or site label of this sample denotes: CD8 T cells binding tetramer with EBV BMLF1 280-288 peptide (GLC-BM). The origin of this receptor is a woman in her late teens or twenties with infectious mononucleosis caused by EBV. The CDR3 reads as follows: CASSYSPRDPAYEQYF. Read as DNA, the sequence is TGTGCCAGCAGTTACTCGCCCCGGGACCCAGCCTACGAGCAGTACTTC.